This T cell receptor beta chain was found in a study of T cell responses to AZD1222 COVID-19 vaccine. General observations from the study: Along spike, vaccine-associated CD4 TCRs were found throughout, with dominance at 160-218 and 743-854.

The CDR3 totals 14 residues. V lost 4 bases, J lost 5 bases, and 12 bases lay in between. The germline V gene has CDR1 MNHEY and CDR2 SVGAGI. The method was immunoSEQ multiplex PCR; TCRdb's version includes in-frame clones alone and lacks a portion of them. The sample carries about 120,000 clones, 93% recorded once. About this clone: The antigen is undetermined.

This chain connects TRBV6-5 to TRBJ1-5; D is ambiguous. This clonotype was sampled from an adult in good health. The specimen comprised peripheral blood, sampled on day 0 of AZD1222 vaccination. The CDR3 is CASSFSPNYQPQHF. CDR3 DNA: TGTGCCAGCAGTTTCTCACCCAATTATCAGCCCCAGCATTTT.